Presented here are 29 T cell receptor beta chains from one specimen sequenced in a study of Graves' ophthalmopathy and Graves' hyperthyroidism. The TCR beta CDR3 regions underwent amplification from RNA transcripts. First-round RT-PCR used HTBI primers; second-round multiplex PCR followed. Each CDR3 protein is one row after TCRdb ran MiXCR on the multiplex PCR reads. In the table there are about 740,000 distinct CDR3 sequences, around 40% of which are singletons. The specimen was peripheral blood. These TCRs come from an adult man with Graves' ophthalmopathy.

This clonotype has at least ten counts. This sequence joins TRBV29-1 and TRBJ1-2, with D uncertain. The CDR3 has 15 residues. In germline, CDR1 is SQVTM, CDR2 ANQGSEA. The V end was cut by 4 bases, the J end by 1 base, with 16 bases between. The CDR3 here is CSVAGGRMGNYGYTF. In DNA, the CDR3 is TGCAGCGTTGCGGGAGGGAGGATGGGTAACTATGGCTACACCTTC.

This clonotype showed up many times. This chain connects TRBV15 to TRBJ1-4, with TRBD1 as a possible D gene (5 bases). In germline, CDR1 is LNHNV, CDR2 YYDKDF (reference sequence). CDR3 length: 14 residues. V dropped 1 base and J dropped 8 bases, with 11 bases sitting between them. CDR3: CATSRVQGVEKLFF. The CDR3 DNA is TGTGCCACCAGCAGAGTTCAGGGAGTGGAAAAACTGTTTTTT.

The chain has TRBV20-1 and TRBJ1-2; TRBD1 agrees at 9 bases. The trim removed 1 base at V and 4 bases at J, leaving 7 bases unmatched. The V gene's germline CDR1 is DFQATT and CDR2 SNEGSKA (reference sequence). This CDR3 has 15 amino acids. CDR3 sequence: CSARVRTGAIYGYTF. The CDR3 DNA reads TGCAGTGCTAGAGTTAGGACAGGGGCGATCTATGGCTACACCTTC.

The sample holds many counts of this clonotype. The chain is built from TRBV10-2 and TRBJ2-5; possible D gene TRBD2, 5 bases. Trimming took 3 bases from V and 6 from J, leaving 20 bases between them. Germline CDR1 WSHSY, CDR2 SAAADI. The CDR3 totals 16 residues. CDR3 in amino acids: CASSDNSRGGRKTQYF. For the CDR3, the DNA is TGCGCCAGCAGTGACAACTCCCGAGGAGGCCGGAAGACCCAGTACTTC.

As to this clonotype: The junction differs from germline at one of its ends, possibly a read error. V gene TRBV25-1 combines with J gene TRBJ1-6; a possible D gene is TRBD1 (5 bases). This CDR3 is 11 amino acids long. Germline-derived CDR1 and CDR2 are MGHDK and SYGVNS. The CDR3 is CAGRADSPLHF. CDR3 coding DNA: TGTGCCGGCAGGGCCGACTCACCCCTCCACTTT.

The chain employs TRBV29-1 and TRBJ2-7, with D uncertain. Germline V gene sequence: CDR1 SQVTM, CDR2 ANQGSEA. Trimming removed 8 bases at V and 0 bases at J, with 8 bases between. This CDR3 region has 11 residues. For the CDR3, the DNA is TGCAGCCGGCGGAGCTCCTACGAGCAGTACTTC. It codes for CSRRSSYEQYF.

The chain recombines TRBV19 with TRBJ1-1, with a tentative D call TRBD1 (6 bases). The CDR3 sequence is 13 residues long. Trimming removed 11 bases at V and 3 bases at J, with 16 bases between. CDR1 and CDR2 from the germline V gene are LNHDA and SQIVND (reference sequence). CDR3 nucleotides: TGTGCCTGGATTGGACAGTTATACACTGAAGCTTTCTTT. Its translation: CAWIGQLYTEAFF.

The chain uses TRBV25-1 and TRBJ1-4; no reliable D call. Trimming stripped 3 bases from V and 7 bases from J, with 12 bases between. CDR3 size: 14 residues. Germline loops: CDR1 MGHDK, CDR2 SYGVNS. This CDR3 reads CASSDTGDGEKLFF. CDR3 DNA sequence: TGTGCCAGCAGTGATACCGGGGATGGTGAAAAACTGTTTTTT.

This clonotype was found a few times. The CDR3 reads CASSTSPGERPPGANVLTF. DNA for the CDR3: TGTGCCAGCAGCACCAGCCCCGGGGAACGCCCTCCTGGGGCCAACGTCCTGACTTTC. V gene TRBV7-2 combines with J gene TRBJ2-6, with D tentatively TRBD2 (5 bases). Per the germline V gene, CDR1 is SGHTA and CDR2 is FQGNSA. With 5 bases removed from V and 2 bases from J, the gap between germline ends came to 22 bases. The CDR3 is 19 amino acids.

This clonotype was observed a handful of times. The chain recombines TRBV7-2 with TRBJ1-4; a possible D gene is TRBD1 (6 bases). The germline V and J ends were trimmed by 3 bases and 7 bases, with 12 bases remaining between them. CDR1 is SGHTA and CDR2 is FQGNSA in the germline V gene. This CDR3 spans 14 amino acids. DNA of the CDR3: TGTGCCAGCAGCTTCAGGGGAGCGGGTGAAAAACTGTTTTTT. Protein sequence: CASSFRGAGEKLFF.

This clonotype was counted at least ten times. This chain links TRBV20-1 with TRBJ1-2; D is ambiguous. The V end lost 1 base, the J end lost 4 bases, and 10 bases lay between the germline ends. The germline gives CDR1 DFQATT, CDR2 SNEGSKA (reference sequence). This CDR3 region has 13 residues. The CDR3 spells CSARVVYSYGYTF. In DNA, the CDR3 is TGCAGTGCTAGAGTGGTCTACAGCTATGGCTACACCTTC.

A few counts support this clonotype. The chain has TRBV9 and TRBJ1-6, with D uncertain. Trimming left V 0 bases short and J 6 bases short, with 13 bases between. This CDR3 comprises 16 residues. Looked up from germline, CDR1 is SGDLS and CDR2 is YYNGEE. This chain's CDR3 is CASSVGDPFGNSPLHF. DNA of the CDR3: TGTGCCAGCAGCGTAGGAGACCCCTTTGGTAATTCACCCCTCCACTTT.

DNA of the CDR3: TGTGCCAAGGACAGGGGGTATTCCTACGAGCAGTACTTC. Amino acids: CAKDRGYSYEQYF. The J gene is TRBJ2-7, the V gene TRBV2, with 10 bases fitting TRBD1. The CDR3 loop spans 13 amino acids. Germline assignment: CDR1 SNHLY and CDR2 FYNNEI. The V segment lost 10 bases and the J segment 1 base; nucleotides outside the gene matches: 4.

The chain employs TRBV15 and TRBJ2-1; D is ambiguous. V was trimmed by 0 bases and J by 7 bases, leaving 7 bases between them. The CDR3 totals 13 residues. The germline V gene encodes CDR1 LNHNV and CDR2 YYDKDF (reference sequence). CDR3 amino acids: CATSRDRQNEQFF. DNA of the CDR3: TGTGCCACCAGCAGAGATCGGCAAAATGAGCAGTTCTTC.

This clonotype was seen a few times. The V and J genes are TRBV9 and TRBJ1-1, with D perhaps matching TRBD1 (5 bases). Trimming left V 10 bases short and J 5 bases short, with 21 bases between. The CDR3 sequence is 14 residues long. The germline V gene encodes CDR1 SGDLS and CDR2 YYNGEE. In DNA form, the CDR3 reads TGTGCCGCCCCCGGTGGGGGGATGGCGACTGAAGCTTTCTTT. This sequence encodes CAAPGGGMATEAFF. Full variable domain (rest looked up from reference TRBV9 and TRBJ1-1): DSGVTQTPKHLITATGQRVTLRCSPRSGDLSVYWYQQSLDQGLQFLIQYYNGEERAKGNILERFSAQQFPDLHSELNLSSLELGDSALYFCAAPGGGMATEAFFGQGTRLTVV.

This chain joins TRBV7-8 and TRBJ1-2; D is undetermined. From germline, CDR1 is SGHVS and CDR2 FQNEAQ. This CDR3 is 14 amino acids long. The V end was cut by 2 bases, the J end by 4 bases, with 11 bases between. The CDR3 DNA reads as TGTGCCAGCAGCTTATCTCAGCGGGGCTATGGCTACACCTTC. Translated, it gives CASSLSQRGYGYTF.

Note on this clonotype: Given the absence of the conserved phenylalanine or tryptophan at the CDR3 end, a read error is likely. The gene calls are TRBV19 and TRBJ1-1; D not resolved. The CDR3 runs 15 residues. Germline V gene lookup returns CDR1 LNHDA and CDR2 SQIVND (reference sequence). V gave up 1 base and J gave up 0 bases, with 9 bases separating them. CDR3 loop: CASSIGPTVNTEAFL. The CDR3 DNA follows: TGTGCCAGTAGTATAGGCCCTACGGTGAACACTGAAGCTTTCCTT.

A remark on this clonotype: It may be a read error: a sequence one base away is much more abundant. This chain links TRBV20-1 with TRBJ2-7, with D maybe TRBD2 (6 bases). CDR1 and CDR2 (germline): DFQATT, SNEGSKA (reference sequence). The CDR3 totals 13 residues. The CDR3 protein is CSVLTSGDAEQYF. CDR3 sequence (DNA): TGCAGCGTGTTAACTTCGGGAGACGCTGAGCAGTACTTC.

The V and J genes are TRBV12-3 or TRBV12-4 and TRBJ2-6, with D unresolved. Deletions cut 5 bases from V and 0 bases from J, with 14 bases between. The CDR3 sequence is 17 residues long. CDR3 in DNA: TGTGCCAGCAGTGGCTGGACCGAGAGCTCTGGGGCCAACGTCCTGACTTTC. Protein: CASSGWTESSGANVLTF.

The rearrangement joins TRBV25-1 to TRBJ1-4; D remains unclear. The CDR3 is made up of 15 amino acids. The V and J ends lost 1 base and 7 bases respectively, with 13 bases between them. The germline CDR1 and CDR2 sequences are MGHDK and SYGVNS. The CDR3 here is CASSELSGDGEKLFF. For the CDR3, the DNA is TGTGCCAGCAGTGAATTGAGCGGGGATGGTGAAAAACTGTTTTTT.

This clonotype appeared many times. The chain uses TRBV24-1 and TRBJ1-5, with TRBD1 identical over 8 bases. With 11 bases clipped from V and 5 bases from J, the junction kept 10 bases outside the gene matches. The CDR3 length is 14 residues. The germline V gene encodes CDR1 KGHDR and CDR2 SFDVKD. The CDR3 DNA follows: TGTGCCAGCACCCGGACAGGGAGGGATCAGCCCCAGCATTTT. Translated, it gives CASTRTGRDQPQHF.

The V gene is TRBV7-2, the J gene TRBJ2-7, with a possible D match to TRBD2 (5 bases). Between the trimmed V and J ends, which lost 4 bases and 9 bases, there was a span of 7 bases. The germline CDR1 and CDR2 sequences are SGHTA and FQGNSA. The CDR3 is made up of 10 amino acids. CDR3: CASSSDWQYF. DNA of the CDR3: TGTGCCAGCAGCTCGGACTGGCAGTACTTC.

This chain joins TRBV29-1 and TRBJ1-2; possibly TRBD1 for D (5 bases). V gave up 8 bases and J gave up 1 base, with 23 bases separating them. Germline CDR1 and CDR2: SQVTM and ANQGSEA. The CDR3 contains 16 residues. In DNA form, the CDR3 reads TGCAGCCAAGATGGGGCCGCAGGGAGGCTTAACTATGGCTACACCTTC. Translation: CSQDGAAGRLNYGYTF. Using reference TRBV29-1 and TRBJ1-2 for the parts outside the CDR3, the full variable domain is SAVISQKPSRDICQRGTSLTIQCQVDSQVTMMFWYRQQPGQSLTLIATANQGSEATYESGFVIDKFPISRPNLTFSTLTVSNMSPEDSSIYLCSQDGAAGRLNYGYTFGSGTRLTVV.

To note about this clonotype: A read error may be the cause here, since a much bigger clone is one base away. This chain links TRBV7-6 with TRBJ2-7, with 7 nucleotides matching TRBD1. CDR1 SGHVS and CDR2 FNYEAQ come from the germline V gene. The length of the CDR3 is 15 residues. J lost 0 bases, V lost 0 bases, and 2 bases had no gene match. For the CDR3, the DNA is TGTGCCAGCAGCTTAGCGACAGGGAGCTCCTACGAGCAGTACTTC. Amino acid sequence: CASSLATGSSYEQYF.

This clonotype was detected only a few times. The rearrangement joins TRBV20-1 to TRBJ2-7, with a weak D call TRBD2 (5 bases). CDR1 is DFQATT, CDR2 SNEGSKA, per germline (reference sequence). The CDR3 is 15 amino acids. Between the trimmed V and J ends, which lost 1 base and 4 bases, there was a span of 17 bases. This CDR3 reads CSARAWRVKSYEQYF. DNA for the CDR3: TGCAGTGCTAGAGCTTGGCGGGTGAAATCATACGAGCAGTACTTC.

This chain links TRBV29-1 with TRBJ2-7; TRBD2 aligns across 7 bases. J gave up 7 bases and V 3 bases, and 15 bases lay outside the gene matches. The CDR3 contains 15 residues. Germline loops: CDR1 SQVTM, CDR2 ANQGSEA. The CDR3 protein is CSVDQDSGVASEQYF. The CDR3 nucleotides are TGCAGCGTTGACCAAGACAGCGGGGTGGCGAGTGAGCAGTACTTC.

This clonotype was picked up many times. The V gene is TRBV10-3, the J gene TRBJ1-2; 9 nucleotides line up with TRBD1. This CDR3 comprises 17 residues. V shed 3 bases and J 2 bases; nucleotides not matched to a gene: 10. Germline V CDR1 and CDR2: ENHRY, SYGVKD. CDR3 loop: CAISDVDRGTRNYGYTF. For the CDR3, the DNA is TGTGCCATCAGTGACGTGGACAGGGGAACTCGGAACTATGGCTACACCTTC.

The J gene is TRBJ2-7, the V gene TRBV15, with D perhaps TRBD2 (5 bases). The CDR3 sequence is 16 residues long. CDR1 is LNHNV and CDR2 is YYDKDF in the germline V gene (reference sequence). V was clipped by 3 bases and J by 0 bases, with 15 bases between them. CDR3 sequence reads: CATSSFSWRSSYEQYF. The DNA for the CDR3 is TGTGCCACCAGCAGTTTCAGCTGGAGGAGCTCCTACGAGCAGTACTTC.

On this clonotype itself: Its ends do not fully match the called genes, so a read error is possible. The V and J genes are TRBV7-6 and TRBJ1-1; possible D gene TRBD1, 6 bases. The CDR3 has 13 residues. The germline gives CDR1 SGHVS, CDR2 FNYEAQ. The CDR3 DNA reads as TGTGCCAGCAGCCCGCAGGGGAACAATGAAGCTTTCTTT. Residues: CASSPQGNNEAFF. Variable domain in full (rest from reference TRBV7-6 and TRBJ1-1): GAGVSQSPRYKVTKRGQDVALRCDPISGHVSLYWYRQALGQGPEFLTYFNYEAQQDKSGLPNDRFSAERPEGSISTLTIQRTEQRDSAMYRCASSPQGNNEAFFGQGTRLTVV.